One and the same sample provided the 3 T cell receptor beta chains below, sequenced in a study of blood T cells in healthy people across ages. Using a J-beta primer mix together with a sample-barcoded 5' primer, a second PCR was run for roughly 7 to 11 cycles. TCRdb processed the 5' RACE reads anew with MiXCR; each CDR3 protein has one entry. The sample records 1,500,000 or so distinct CDR3 sequences, approximately 39% being singletons. The sample was blood. The receptors come from a woman aged 18-29 years in good health.

This clonotype has ten or more counts. CDR3 region: CASSSRRSALDTQYF. The DNA of the CDR3 is TGTGCCAGCAGCTCGAGGAGGTCGGCATTAGATACGCAGTATTTT. The rearrangement joins TRBV12-3 or TRBV12-4 to TRBJ2-3, with a possible D match to TRBD2 (5 bases). Trimming stripped 6 bases from V and 5 bases from J, with 18 bases between. The CDR3 is made up of 15 amino acids.

This rearrangement joins TRBV3-1 to TRBJ2-1; D possibly corresponds to TRBD2 (5 bases). The CDR3 runs 15 residues. Germline V gene sequence: CDR1 LGHDT, CDR2 YNNKEL (reference sequence). Trimming took off 6 bases at V and 0 bases at J, with 12 bases between the two ends. The CDR3 region is CASRGLRSSYNEQFF. CDR3 DNA sequence: TGTGCCAGCAGAGGACTCCGAAGCTCCTACAATGAGCAGTTCTTC.

This clonotype has just a few counts. The chain carries TRBV20-1 and TRBJ1-1; D uncertain. Germline V gene data show CDR1 as DFQATT and CDR2 as SNEGSKA (reference sequence). Trimming pared 2 bases from V and 2 bases from J, leaving 9 bases between. This CDR3 region has 13 residues. The CDR3 is CSARKDSNTEAFF. The CDR3 DNA reads TGCAGTGCTAGAAAGGACTCTAACACTGAAGCTTTCTTT.